The 28 T cell receptor beta chains below were found in one sample sequenced in a study of metastatic and nonmetastatic thyroid tumors. TCRdb reprocessed the PCR reads using MiXCR. The sample includes 6,000 or so clones, about 16% of them seen just once. All patients were treatment-naive before thyroid surgery. The sequencing sample was made of tumor tissue. The source is a male donor with papillary thyroid cancer or a benign thyroid nodule (not recorded which). Some clones in this sample may be carry-over from other donors' samples.

On this clone itself: The junction and the germline gene differ at one end; a read error may be behind it. The chain couples TRBV6-1 to TRBJ2-6; D might be TRBD1 or TRBD2, each matching 5 bases. Germline values: CDR1 MNHNS, CDR2 SASEGT. CDR3 size: 12 residues. The CDR3 loop is CASSGGADFLTF. The CDR3 DNA reads as TGTGCCAGCAGTGGAGGGGCCGACTTCCTGACTTTT.

Relative to its sample, this clone is medium-sized. V is TRBV6-4 and J is TRBJ2-3, with 12 bases identical to TRBD2. The germline V gene has CDR1 MRHNA and CDR2 SNTAGT. After removal of 2 bases from V and 6 bases from J, the junction contained 3 bases not matched to a gene. The CDR3 spans 15 residues. Here the CDR3 DNA reads TGTGCCAGCAGTGACGCTAGCGGGGGGGCCGATACGCAGTATTTT. Translating gives CASSDASGGADTQYF.

By frequency in the sample, this clone is medium-sized. The V call is TRBV6-1, the J call TRBJ2-7; D is unresolved. V lost 4 bases, J lost 5 bases, and 9 bases lay in between. Germline V gene lookup returns CDR1 MNHNS and CDR2 SASEGT. The CDR3 is 12 amino acids. The CDR3 here is CASSGVGDEQYF. DNA for the CDR3: TGTGCCAGCAGTGGGGTGGGTGACGAGCAGTACTTC.

This clone came up many times. This chain joins TRBV9 and TRBJ2-5, with 11 bases fitting TRBD1. V was pared by 0 bases and J by 4 bases, with 2 bases of the junction left unmatched. The CDR3 contains 15 residues. Germline CDR1 SGDLS, CDR2 YYNGEE. Here the CDR3 DNA reads TGTGCCAGCAGCGTAGAAGGGACAGGGGGAGAGACCCAGTACTTC. Protein: CASSVEGTGGETQYF.

This clone was recorded at least ten times. V and J are TRBV4-2 and TRBJ1-1; D is ambiguous. Germline V gives CDR1 LGHNA, CDR2 YNFKEQ. With 1 base removed from V and 6 bases from J, the gap between germline ends came to 6 bases. The CDR3 covers 12 residues. This CDR3 reads CASSQGVSEAFF. DNA for the CDR3: TGTGCCAGCAGCCAAGGGGTCTCTGAAGCTTTCTTT.

This clone was picked up many times. The chain combines TRBV5-8 with TRBJ2-3; a weak D match, TRBD1 (5 bases). The length of the CDR3 is 13 residues. Trimming took 3 bases from V and 2 from J, leaving 7 bases between them. Germline V gene lookup returns CDR1 SGHTS and CDR2 YDEGEE. The CDR3 protein is CASSSRVTDTQYF. The CDR3 DNA reads as TGTGCCAGCAGCTCCAGGGTCACAGATACGCAGTATTTT.

This clone was counted ten times or more. The rearrangement joins TRBV5-7 to TRBJ1-2, with a possible D match to TRBD1 (6 bases). TRBV5-7 is reported as an ORF; its role is uncertain. With 4 bases removed from V and 4 bases from J, the gap between germline ends came to 14 bases. The CDR3 sequence is 14 residues long. The CDR3 bases are TGTGCCAGCAGCCCGGACAGCGGGGGCTATGGCTACACCTTC. It is translated as CASSPDSGGYGYTF.

By share of the sample, this clone is medium-sized. The genes are TRBV27 and TRBJ2-6, with 8 positions matching TRBD1. V was pared by 1 base and J by 3 bases, with 8 bases of the junction left unmatched. Germline values: CDR1 MNHEY, CDR2 SMNVEV (reference sequence). CDR3 length equals 18 residues. CDR3 in DNA: TGTGCCAGCAGTTTATGGACTCAGGGGGCGCTTGGGGCCAACGTCCTGACTTTC. It translates to CASSLWTQGALGANVLTF. Together with reference TRBV27 and TRBJ2-6, the CDR3 gives the full variable domain: EAQVTQNPRYLITVTGKKLTVTCSQNMNHEYMSWYRQDPGLGLRQIYYSMNVEVTDKGDVPEGYKVSRKEKRNFPLILESPSPNQTSLYFCASSLWTQGALGANVLTFGAGSRLTVL.

The rearrangement joins TRBV20-1 to TRBJ1-2; 7 bases align to TRBD1. This CDR3 has 17 residues. The germline V gene encodes CDR1 DFQATT and CDR2 SNEGSKA (reference sequence). J lost 1 base, V lost 0 bases, and 11 bases had no gene match. The CDR3 loop is CSARDPTGVIVNYGYTF. CDR3 coding DNA: TGCAGTGCTAGAGATCCCACAGGGGTGATCGTTAACTATGGCTACACCTTC.

The V call is TRBV5-5, the J call TRBJ2-7; D not resolved. The germline gives CDR1 SGHKS, CDR2 YYEKEE (reference sequence). Trimming left V 0 bases short and J 2 bases short, with 9 bases between. The CDR3 loop spans 14 amino acids. Here the CDR3 reads CASSLAQNPYEQYF. The DNA of the CDR3 is TGTGCCAGCAGCTTGGCACAGAACCCCTACGAGCAGTACTTC.

Relative to its sample, this clone is medium-sized. This chain links TRBV6-1 with TRBJ1-6; 7 bases are a match to TRBD1. The CDR3 consists of 14 residues. Germline V gives CDR1 MNHNS, CDR2 SASEGT. With V trimmed by 6 bases and J by 5 bases, 4 bases remained unmatched. The CDR3 loop is CASSGDSNNSPLHF. CDR3 nucleotides: TGTGCCAGCAGCGGGGACAGTAATAATTCACCCCTCCACTTT.

The rearrangement links TRBV6-6 to TRBJ1-1; D is unclear. V was pared by 1 base and J by 4 bases, with 10 bases between. This CDR3 spans 14 amino acids. Germline CDR1 is MNHNY and CDR2 is SVGAGI (reference sequence). The CDR3 loop reads CASSYWAGGTEAFF. CDR3 coding DNA: TGTGCCAGCAGTTACTGGGCGGGAGGCACTGAAGCTTTCTTT.

To note about this clone: The junction shows a germline mismatch at one end, possibly a read error. The rearrangement uses TRBV6-4 and TRBJ1-1; 9 bases map to TRBD1. CDR3 length equals 15 residues. Germline CDR1 and CDR2: MRHNA and SNTAGT. As DNA, the CDR3 is TGTGCCAGCAGTTACTCGGGACAGGGTTCAACTGAAGCTTTCTTT. It yields the protein CASSYSGQGSTEAFF.

This clone is medium-sized. The chain combines TRBV20-1 with TRBJ2-1; D might be TRBD2 (6 bases). The CDR3 has 12 residues. Trimming cost V 6 bases and J 8 bases, with 14 bases left between them. The V gene's germline CDR1 is DFQATT and CDR2 SNEGSKA (reference sequence). The DNA of the CDR3 is TGCAGTGCCGGCGGGACCGCGGATGAGCAGTTCTTC. It yields the protein CSAGGTADEQFF.

By share, this clone ranks as medium-sized. The V gene is TRBV6-1, the J gene TRBJ1-2, with TRBD1 identical over 7 bases. CDR1 MNHNS and CDR2 SASEGT come from the germline V gene. CDR3 length equals 14 residues. V gave up 8 bases and J gave up 2 bases; unmatched junction bases: 8. CDR3 sequence reads: CASGLTGSNYGYTF. CDR3 bases: TGTGCCAGCGGATTGACAGGGAGCAACTATGGCTACACCTTC.

This chain links TRBV7-9 with TRBJ2-5, with D possibly being TRBD2 (6 bases). V dropped 4 bases and J dropped 1 base, with 13 bases sitting between them. The germline gives CDR1 SEHNR, CDR2 FQNEAQ (reference sequence). The CDR3 is made up of 15 amino acids. The CDR3 nucleotides are TGTGCCAGCAGCTCCCTTACGGAGGGCCAAGAGACCCAGTACTTC. Translation: CASSSLTEGQETQYF.

This clone occurred a few times. V usage is TRBV27 and J usage is TRBJ1-6; TRBD1 is a possible D gene (6 bases). CDR3 length equals 14 residues. In germline, CDR1 is MNHEY, CDR2 SMNVEV (reference sequence). V was clipped by 5 bases and J by 7 bases, with 12 bases between them. CDR3 sequence: CASSDGGHNSPLHF. The CDR3 DNA follows: TGTGCCAGCAGTGATGGGGGGCACAATTCACCCCTCCACTTT.

This clone came up many times. The V gene is TRBV11-1, the J gene TRBJ2-1; D may be TRBD2 (5 bases). The germline gives CDR1 SGHAT, CDR2 FQDESV (reference sequence). Trimming shortened V by 0 bases and J by 7 bases, and 16 bases separated the two germline ends. This CDR3 has 16 amino acids. This chain's CDR3 is CASSLASGRGGNEQFF. DNA for the CDR3: TGTGCCAGCAGCTTAGCCTCTGGCCGAGGAGGAAATGAGCAGTTCTTC. Complete variable domain (other parts from reference TRBV11-1 and TRBJ2-1): EAEVAQSPRYKITEKSQAVAFWCDPISGHATLYWYRQILGQGPELLVQFQDESVVDDSQLPKDRFSAERLKGVDSTLKIQPAELGDSAMYLCASSLASGRGGNEQFFGPGTRLTVL.

This clone was recorded many times. This chain links TRBV4-1 with TRBJ2-1, with D maybe TRBD1 (6 bases). CDR3 size: 16 residues. Trimming cost V 2 bases and J 1 base, with 12 bases left between them. Germline CDR1 reads MGHRA; CDR2 reads YSYEKL. CDR3 region: CASSQLGTRSYNEQFF. The CDR3 DNA reads as TGCGCCAGCAGCCAACTAGGGACACGGTCCTACAATGAGCAGTTCTTC.

Notes on this clone: A read error may produce the germline difference seen at one junction end. The chain carries TRBV4-2 and TRBJ2-2; TRBD1 matches 7 bases. CDR1 is LGHNA, CDR2 YNFKEQ, per germline. CDR3 length equals 15 residues. CDR3 nucleotides: TGTGCTAGCAGCTCCGGGACAGCAAACACCGCGGAGCTGTTTTTT. This sequence encodes CASSSGTANTAELFF.

This clone is medium-sized by share. The chain links TRBV28 to TRBJ2-3; D may be TRBD2 (6 bases). Trimming cost V 3 bases and J 2 bases, with 12 bases left between them. Per germline, CDR1 MDHEN and CDR2 SYDVKM. The CDR3 runs to 15 residues. CDR3 coding DNA: TGTGCCAGCAGTTTGACGGGAGAGACCACAGATACGCAGTATTTT. It translates to CASSLTGETTDTQYF.

This clone was counted only a few times. The CDR3 here is CASSTTWGNQPQHF. CDR3 nucleotide sequence: TGTGCCAGCAGTACCACATGGGGCAATCAGCCCCAGCATTTT. This chain uses TRBV6-1 with TRBJ1-5; no firm D call. Trimming removed 5 bases at V and 2 bases at J, with 10 bases between. Per germline, CDR1 MNHNS and CDR2 SASEGT. The CDR3 loop spans 14 amino acids.

This clone has more than one count but fewer than ten. One end of the junction does not line up with germline, which may come from a read error. The V gene is TRBV6-1, the J gene TRBJ1-1; 8 nucleotides match TRBD1. This CDR3 comprises 14 residues. Germline CDR1 is MNHNS and CDR2 is SASEGT. The CDR3 is CASSKRQGNTGAFF. The CDR3 nucleotides read TGTGCCAGCAGTAAAAGACAGGGGAACACTGGAGCTTTCTTT.

This clone is labeled medium-sized (0.01 to 0.1%). The V and J genes are TRBV10-3 and TRBJ2-3; D possibly corresponds to TRBD2 (5 bases). The germline V and J ends were trimmed by 7 bases and 6 bases, with 20 bases remaining between them. The CDR3 runs 15 residues. Germline V lookup: CDR1 ENHRY, CDR2 SYGVKD. CDR3 loop: CAITPRGLGGDTQYF. DNA for the CDR3: TGTGCCATCACCCCACGGGGTCTAGGTGGTGATACGCAGTATTTT.

This clone is medium-sized by share. V gene TRBV7-8 combines with J gene TRBJ2-7; 7 nucleotides line up with TRBD1. The CDR3 extends over 13 amino acids. J was trimmed by 2 bases and V by 3 bases; bases with no gene match: 1. Germline CDR1 and CDR2: SGHVS and FQNEAQ. The CDR3 here is CASSLQGAYEQYF. In DNA form, the CDR3 reads TGTGCCAGCAGCTTGCAGGGGGCCTACGAGCAGTACTTC.

Relative to its sample, this clone is medium-sized. This rearrangement joins TRBV5-6 to TRBJ1-2; 8 nucleotides agree with TRBD1. CDR1 SGHDT and CDR2 YYEEEE come from the germline V gene. Unmatched junction bases numbered 8, after V lost 3 bases and J lost 1 base. The CDR3 extends over 16 amino acids. The DNA of the CDR3 is TGTGCCAGCAGCTCCGTGACAGGGGAGGTTAACTATGGCTACACCTTC. Translated, it gives CASSSVTGEVNYGYTF.

This clone is deemed medium-sized (0.01 to 0.1%). The rearrangement uses TRBV6-1 and TRBJ2-7, with D uncertain. V lost 5 bases, J lost 2 bases, and 10 bases lay in between. Germline V gene data show CDR1 as MNHNS and CDR2 as SASEGT. There are 13 residues in the CDR3. The CDR3 nucleotides are TGTGCCAGCAGTATAACAAGGACCTACGAGCAGTACTTC. Translating gives CASSITRTYEQYF.

By share, this clone counts as medium-sized. The rearrangement joins TRBV28 to TRBJ1-6; no clear D. Trimming took off 4 bases at V and 8 bases at J, with 15 bases between the two ends. The CDR3 has 15 amino acids. Germline V gene sequence: CDR1 MDHEN, CDR2 SYDVKM. The CDR3, as DNA: TGTGCCAGCAGTTCAACCCCGCCGGAGTATTCACCCCTCCACTTT. Translation gives CASSSTPPEYSPLHF. The full variable domain, rest sourced from reference TRBV28 and TRBJ1-6, is DVKVTQSSRYLVKRTGEKVFLECVQDMDHENMFWYRQDPGLGLRLIYFSYDVKMKEKGDIPEGYSVSREKKERFSLILESASTNQTSMYLCASSSTPPEYSPLHFGNGTRLTVT.